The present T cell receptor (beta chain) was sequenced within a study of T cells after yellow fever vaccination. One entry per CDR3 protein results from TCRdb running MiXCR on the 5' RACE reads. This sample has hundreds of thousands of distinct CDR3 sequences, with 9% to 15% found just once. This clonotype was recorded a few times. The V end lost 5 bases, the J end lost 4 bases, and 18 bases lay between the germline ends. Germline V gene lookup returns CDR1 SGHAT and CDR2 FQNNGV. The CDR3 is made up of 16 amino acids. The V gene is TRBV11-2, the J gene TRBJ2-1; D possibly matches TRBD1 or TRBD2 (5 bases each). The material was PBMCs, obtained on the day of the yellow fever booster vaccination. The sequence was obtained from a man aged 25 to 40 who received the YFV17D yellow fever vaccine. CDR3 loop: CASSARGGGQYNEQFF. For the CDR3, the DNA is TGTGCCAGCAGCGCAAGGGGCGGCGGGCAGTACAATGAGCAGTTCTTC.